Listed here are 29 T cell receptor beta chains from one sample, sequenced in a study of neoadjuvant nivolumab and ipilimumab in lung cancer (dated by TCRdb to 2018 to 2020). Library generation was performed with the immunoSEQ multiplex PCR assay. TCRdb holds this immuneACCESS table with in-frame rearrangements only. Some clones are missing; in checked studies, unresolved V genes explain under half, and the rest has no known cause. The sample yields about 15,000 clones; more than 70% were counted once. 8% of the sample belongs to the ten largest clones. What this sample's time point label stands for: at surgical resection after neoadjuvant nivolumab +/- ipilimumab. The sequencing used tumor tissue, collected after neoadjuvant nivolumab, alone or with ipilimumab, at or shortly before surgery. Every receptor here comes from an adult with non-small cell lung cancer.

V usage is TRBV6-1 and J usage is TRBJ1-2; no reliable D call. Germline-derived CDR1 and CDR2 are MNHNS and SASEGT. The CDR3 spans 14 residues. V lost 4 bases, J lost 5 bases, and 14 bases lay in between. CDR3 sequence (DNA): TGTGCCAGCAGTGCTGGGAGGGTAGTATATGGCTACACCTTC. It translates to CASSAGRVVYGYTF.

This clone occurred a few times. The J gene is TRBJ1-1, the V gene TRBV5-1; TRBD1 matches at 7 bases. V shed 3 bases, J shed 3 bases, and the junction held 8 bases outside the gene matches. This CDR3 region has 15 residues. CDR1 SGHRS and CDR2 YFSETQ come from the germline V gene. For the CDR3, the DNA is TGCGCCAGCAGCTCCACCCCAGGGGGGGACACTGAAGCTTTCTTT. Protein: CASSSTPGGDTEAFF.

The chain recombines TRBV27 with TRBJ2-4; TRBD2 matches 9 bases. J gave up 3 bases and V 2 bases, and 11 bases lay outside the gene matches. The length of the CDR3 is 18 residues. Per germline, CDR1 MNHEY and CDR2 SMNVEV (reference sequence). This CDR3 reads CASSLDPRREGDKNIQYF. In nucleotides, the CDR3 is TGTGCCAGCAGTTTAGACCCAAGGCGGGAGGGGGACAAAAACATTCAGTACTTC.

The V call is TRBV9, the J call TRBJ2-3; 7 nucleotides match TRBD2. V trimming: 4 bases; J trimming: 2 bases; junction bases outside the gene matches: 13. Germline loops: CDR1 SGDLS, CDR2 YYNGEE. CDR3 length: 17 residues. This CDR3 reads CASSQRMGGKNTDTQYF. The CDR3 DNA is TGTGCCAGCAGCCAGAGAATGGGGGGGAAGAACACAGATACGCAGTATTTT.

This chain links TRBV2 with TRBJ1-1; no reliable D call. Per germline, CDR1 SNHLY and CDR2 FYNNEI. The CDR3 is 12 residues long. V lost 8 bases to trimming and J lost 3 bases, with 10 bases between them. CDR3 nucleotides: TGTGCCAGCGGTTACTCGGACACTGAAGCTTTCTTT. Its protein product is CASGYSDTEAFF.

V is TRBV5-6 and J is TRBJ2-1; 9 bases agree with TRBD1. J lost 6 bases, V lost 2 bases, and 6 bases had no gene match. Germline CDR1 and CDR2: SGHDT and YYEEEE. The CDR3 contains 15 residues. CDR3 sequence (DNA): TGTGCCAGCAGCTTTGGGACAGGGAAAGGCAATGAGCAGTTCTTC. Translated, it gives CASSFGTGKGNEQFF. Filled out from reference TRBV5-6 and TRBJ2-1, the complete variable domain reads DAGVTQSPTHLIKTRGQQVTLRCSPKSGHDTVSWYQQALGQGPQFIFQYYEEEERQRGNFPDRFSGHQFPNYSSELNVNALLLGDSALYLCASSFGTGKGNEQFFGPGTRLTVL.

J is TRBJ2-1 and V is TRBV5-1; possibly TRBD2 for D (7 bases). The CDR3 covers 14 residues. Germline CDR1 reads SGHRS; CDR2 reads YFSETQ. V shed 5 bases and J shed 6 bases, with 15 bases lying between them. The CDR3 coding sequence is TGCGCCAGCAGTCTTGGGGGGGCCAGCAATGAGCAGTTCTTC. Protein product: CASSLGGASNEQFF.

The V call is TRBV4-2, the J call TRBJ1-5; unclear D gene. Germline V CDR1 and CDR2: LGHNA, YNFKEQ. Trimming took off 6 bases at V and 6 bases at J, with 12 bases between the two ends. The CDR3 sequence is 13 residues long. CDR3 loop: CASSRAVGQPQHF. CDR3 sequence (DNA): TGTGCCAGCAGTAGGGCGGTGGGTCAGCCCCAGCATTTT.

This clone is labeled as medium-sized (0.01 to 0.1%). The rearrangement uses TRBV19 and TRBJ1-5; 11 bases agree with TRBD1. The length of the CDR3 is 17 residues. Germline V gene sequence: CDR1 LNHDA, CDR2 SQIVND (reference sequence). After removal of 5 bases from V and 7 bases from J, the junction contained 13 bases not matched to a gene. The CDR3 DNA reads TGTGCCAGTAGTTTCCGGCTAGGACAGGGGGCCGGACAGCCCCAGCATTTT. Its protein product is CASSFRLGQGAGQPQHF.

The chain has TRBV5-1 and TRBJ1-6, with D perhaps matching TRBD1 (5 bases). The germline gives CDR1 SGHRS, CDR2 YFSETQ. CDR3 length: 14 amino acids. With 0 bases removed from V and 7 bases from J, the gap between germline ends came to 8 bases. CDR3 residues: CASSLEGVNSPLHF. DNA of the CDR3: TGCGCCAGCAGCTTGGAAGGGGTGAATTCACCCCTCCACTTT.

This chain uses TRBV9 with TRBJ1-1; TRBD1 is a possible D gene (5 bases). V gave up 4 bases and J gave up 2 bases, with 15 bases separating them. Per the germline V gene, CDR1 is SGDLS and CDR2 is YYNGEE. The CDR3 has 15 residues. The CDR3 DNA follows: TGTGCCAGCAGCCCACCGGGACTTGGAAACACTGAAGCTTTCTTT. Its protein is CASSPPGLGNTEAFF.

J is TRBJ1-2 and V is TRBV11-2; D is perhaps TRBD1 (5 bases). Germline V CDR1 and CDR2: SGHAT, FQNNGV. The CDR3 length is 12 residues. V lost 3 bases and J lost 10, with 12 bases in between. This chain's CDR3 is CASSLGVRDYTF. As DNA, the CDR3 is TGTGCCAGCAGCTTGGGGGTTCGTGACTACACCTTC.

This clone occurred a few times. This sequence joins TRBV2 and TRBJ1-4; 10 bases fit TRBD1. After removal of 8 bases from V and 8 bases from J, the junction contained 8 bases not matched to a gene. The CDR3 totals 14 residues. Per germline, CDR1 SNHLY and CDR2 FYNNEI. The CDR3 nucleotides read TGTGCCAGCCGTAAGGGACAGGGGCCGGAAAAACTGTTTTTT. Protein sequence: CASRKGQGPEKLFF.

In DNA, the CDR3 is TGTGCCAGCAGTTTGGGGCATGGGCATCTTTTCTATGGCTACACCTTC. Its protein product is CASSLGHGHLFYGYTF. The chain carries TRBV27 and TRBJ1-2, with D tentatively TRBD1 (5 bases). CDR3 size: 16 residues. V lost 3 bases and J 4 bases, leaving 18 bases between the germline ends. CDR1 and CDR2 from the germline V gene are MNHEY and SMNVEV (reference sequence).

The CDR3: CASSLGVAGEKLFF. The CDR3 region has the DNA TGCGCCAGCAGCTTGGGGGTAGCCGGGGAAAAACTGTTTTTT. The chain is built from TRBV5-1 and TRBJ1-4; D unclear. The germline V and J ends were trimmed by 0 bases and 8 bases, with 11 bases remaining between them. Per germline, CDR1 SGHRS and CDR2 YFSETQ. The CDR3 is 14 residues long.

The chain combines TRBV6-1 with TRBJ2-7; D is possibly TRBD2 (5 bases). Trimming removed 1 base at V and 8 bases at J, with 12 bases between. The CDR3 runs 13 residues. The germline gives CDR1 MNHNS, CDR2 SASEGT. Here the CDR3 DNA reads TGTGCCAGCAGTGAAGGGACTGTCTGGCAGCAGTACTTC. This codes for CASSEGTVWQQYF.

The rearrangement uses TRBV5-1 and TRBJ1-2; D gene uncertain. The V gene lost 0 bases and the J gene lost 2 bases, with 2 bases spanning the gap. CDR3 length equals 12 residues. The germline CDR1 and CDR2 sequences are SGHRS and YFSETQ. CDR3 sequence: CASSLGNYGYTF. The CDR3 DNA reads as TGCGCCAGCAGCTTGGGCAACTATGGCTACACCTTC.

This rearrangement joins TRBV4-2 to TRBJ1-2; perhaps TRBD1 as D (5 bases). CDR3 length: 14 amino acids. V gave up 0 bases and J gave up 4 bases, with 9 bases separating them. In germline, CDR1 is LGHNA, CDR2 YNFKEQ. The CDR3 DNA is TGTGCCAGCAGCCAAGAGTATAGGGGCTATGGCTACACCTTC. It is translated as CASSQEYRGYGYTF.

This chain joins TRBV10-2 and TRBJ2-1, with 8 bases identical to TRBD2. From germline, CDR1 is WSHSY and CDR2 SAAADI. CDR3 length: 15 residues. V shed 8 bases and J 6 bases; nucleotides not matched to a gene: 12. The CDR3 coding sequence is TGCGCCAGCTCCCTCTCCGGGGGGGCCGCCAATGAGCAGTTCTTC. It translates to CASSLSGGAANEQFF.

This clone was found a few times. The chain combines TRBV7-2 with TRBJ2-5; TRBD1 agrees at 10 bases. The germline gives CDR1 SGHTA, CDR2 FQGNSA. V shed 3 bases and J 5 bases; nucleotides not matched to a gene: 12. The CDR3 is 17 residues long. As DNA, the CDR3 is TGTGCCAGCAGCTTCGCGATAGACTGGACAGGGGGGGAGACCCAGTACTTC. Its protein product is CASSFAIDWTGGETQYF.

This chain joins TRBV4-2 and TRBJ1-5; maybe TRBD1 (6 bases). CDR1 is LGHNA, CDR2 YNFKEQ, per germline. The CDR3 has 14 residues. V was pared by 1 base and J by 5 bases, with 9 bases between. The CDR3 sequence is CASSQGGLDQPQHF. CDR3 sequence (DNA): TGTGCCAGCAGCCAAGGGGGGCTAGATCAGCCCCAGCATTTT.

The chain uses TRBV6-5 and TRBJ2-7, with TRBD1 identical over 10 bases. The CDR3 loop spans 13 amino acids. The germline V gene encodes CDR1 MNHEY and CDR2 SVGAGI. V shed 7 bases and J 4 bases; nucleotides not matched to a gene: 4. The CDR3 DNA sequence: TGTGCCAGCACCTTGGACAGGGGGTACGAGCAGTACTTC. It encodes CASTLDRGYEQYF.

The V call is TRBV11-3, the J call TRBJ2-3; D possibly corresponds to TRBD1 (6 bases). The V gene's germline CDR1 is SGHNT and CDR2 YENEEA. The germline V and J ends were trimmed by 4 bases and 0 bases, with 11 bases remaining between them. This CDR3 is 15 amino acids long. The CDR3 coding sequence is TGTGCCAGCAGCTGGGGGACACTCAGCACAGATACGCAGTATTTT. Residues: CASSWGTLSTDTQYF.

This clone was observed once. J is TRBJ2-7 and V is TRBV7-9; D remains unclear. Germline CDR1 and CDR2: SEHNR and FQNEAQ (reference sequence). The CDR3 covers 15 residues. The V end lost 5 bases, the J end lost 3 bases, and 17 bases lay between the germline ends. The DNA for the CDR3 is TGTGCCAGCAGCCCTTTCTGGCAGGAGAGCTACGAGCAGTACTTC. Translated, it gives CASSPFWQESYEQYF.

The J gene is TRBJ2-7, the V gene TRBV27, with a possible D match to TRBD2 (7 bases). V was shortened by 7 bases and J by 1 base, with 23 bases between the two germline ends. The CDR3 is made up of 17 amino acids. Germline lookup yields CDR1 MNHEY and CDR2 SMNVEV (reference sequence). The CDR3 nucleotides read TGTGCCAGCACCGTTAAAGGGGGGGCACGACCTTCCTACGAGCAGTACTTC. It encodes CASTVKGGARPSYEQYF.

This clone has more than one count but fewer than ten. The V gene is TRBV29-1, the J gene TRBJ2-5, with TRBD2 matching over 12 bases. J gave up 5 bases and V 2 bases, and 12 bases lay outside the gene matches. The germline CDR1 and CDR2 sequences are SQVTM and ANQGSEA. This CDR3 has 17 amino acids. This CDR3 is CSVESKASGGALETQYF. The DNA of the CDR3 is TGCAGCGTTGAATCTAAGGCTAGCGGGGGGGCCTTGGAGACCCAGTACTTC.

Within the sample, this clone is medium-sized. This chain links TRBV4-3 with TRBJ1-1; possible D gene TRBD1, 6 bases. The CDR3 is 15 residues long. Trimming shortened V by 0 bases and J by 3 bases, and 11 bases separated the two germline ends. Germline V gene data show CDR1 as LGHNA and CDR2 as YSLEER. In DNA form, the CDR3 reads TGCGCCAGCAGCCAAGATGTCGGGGGCTACACTGAAGCTTTCTTT. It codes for CASSQDVGGYTEAFF.

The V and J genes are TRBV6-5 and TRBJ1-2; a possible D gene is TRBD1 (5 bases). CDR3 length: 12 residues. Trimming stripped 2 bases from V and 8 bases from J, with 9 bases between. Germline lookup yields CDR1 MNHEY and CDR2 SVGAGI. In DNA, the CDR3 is TGTGCCAGCAGTTACAGGGGTGGCGGCTACACCTTC. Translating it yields CASSYRGGGYTF.

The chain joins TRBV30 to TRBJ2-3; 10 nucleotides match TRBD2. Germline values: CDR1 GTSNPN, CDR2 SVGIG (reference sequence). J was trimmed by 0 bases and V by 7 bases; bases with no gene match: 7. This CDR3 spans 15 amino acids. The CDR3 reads CASGSGGVSTDTQYF. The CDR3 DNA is TGTGCCTCGGGGAGCGGGGGGGTTAGCACAGATACGCAGTATTTT.